Below, one T cell receptor (beta chain) is given with its context. The antigen is undetermined. This specimen belongs to a study of T cell responses to AZD1222 COVID-19 vaccine. This table comes from immunoSEQ multiplex PCR, and its TCRdb copy is limited to in-frame clones, with some not included. The sample contains 130,000 to 150,000 clones, roughly nine tenths of which appear only once. The V gene end was trimmed by 3 bases and the J gene end by 0 bases; junction bases not matched to a gene: 4. The CDR3 extends over 15 amino acids. Germline V lookup: CDR1 SNHLY, CDR2 FYNNEI. Overall study results and limits: Spike-specific TCR breadth and depth were elevated following two AZD1222 doses. Repertoire collection took place solely once the T cell response had peaked.

Sequenced here: peripheral blood, sampled on day 0 of AZD1222 vaccination. The TCR sequence derives from an adult in good health. V is TRBV2 and J is TRBJ1-1, with 7 bases matching TRBD1. CDR3 sequence: CASSDQGVMNTEAFF. For the CDR3, the DNA is TGTGCCAGCAGTGACCAGGGGGTTATGAACACTGAAGCTTTCTTT.